This T cell receptor beta chain was sequenced for a study of CD8 T cells in Susac syndrome. Germline V lookup: CDR1 SEHNR, CDR2 FQNEAQ (reference sequence). This CDR3 has 11 residues. Trimming shortened V by 1 base and J by 7 bases, and 4 bases separated the two germline ends. Random hexamers were used to reverse transcribe the RNA input (about 0.45 to 1 ug). TCRdb reanalysed the immunoSEQ multiplex PCR reads using MiXCR and keeps one entry per CDR3 protein. The data contain about 110,000 distinct CDR3 sequences, 94% of them seen just once; the ten biggest clones take up 0.4% to 0.5%. The receptor comes from a human donor with Susac syndrome. The chain couples TRBV7-9 to TRBJ1-1; D is ambiguous. The specimen sequenced was CD8+ T cells from PBMCs. The CDR3 nucleotides are TGTGCCAGCAGCTTAGGATATGAAGCTTTCTTT. Translated, it gives CASSLGYEAFF.